These T cell receptor beta chains were read from a single sample in a study of T cells after yellow fever vaccination. TCRdb re-analysed the 5' RACE reads in MiXCR, keeping a single row per CDR3 protein. The sample has 100,000 to 150,000 distinct CDR3 sequences, under 9% seen once. This specimen was CD8+ T cells sorted from PBMCs, taken on the day of the yellow fever booster vaccination. Receptors originate from a man aged 18 to 29 who received the YFV17D yellow fever vaccine. The CDR3 runs from the conserved cysteine through the conserved F or W. Fields, in order: clone size, V gene, D gene, J gene, CDR3 DNA, CDR3 protein. The D gene is left open where the match is weak. Clone size, where shown, is once, few, many, or a class for clones that have expanded.

NA,TRBV4-3,NA,TRBJ2-1,TGCGCCAGCAGCCAAGAAGGGGCCCATAATGAGCAGTTCTTC,CASSQEGAHNEQFF
few,TRBV29-1,NA,TRBJ2-3,TGCAGCGTTGAATCGGGGTCCCGCACAGATACGCAGTATTTT,CSVESGSRTDTQYF
many,TRBV6-5,TRBD2,TRBJ2-1,TGTGCCAGCAGTTACTCGGGAGCGGGGGGCGCTTTGGGGCAGTTCTTC,CASSYSGAGGALGQFF
many,TRBV9,NA,TRBJ2-3,TGTGCCAGCAGCGTAGGGAGCCGACGGGCAGGAGATACGCAGTATTTT,CASSVGSRRAGDTQYF
once,TRBV6-6,TRBD1,TRBJ1-2,TGTGCCAGCAGTTACTCCGTGGGCAGGGGGTTAGAGGGCTACACCTTC,CASSYSVGRGLEGYTF
few,TRBV7-8,NA,TRBJ1-1,TGTGCCAGCAGCCTACAGCAAAACTCTGAAGCTTTCTTT,CASSLQQNSEAFF
many,TRBV5-1,NA,TRBJ1-5,TGCGCCAGCAGCTTGAGTCCTCGAGATAGCAATCAGCCCCAGCATTTT,CASSLSPRDSNQPQHF
NA,TRBV24-1,NA,TRBJ1-5,TGTGCCATCTCAAGCGGGGCAGGGCCCCAGCATTTT,CAISSGAGPQHF
NA,TRBV4-3,NA,TRBJ1-1,TGCGCCAGCAGCCAAGATCGGGGGGGCTTGGGCACTGAAGCTTTCTTT,CASSQDRGGLGTEAFF
few,TRBV29-1,NA,TRBJ2-2,TGCAGCGTTGAAAGCGGAGACACCGGGGAGCTGTTTTTT,CSVESGDTGELFF
few,TRBV28,NA,TRBJ1-2,TGTGCCAGCAGTTCCGCGGGGCTGGGGGATGGCTACACCTTC,CASSSAGLGDGYTF
few,TRBV7-2,TRBD2,TRBJ2-3,TGTGCCAGCAGCCTGGGGGGGGGAGGGGCAGATACGCAGTATTTT,CASSLGGGGADTQYF
NA,TRBV29-1,TRBD1,TRBJ2-6,TGCAGCGTCGGCGGACAGGGGGGGGCCAACGTCCTGACTTTC,CSVGGQGGANVLTF
few,TRBV30,NA,TRBJ2-1,TGTGCCTGGAGAGCGGGTGCGGGTCCTGAGCAGTTCTTC,CAWRAGAGPEQFF
few,TRBV20-1,NA,TRBJ2-7,TGCAGTGCTAGAGAGGACCAAAATCCCACCTACGAGCAGTACTTC,CSAREDQNPTYEQYF
few,TRBV4-3,NA,TRBJ1-5,TGCGCCAGCAGCCAAGATACGGCAGGGGTCGGCAATCAGCCCCAGCATTTT,CASSQDTAGVGNQPQHF
NA,TRBV4-2,TRBD2,TRBJ2-2,TGTGCCAGCAGCCAAGATGGAATAGCGGGGGGCTATACCGGGGAGCTGTTTTTT,CASSQDGIAGGYTGELFF
many,TRBV12-3/TRBV12-4,NA,TRBJ2-3,TGTGCCAGCAGTCCCGGACAGCTCCCCACAGATACGCAGTATTTT,CASSPGQLPTDTQYF
NA,TRBV4-1,NA,TRBJ1-4,TGCGCCAGCAGCCAAGAAGGGATTGAAAAACTGTTTTTT,CASSQEGIEKLFF
many,TRBV5-1,TRBD1,TRBJ2-2,TGCGCCAGCAGCCCTAGACAGGGGGACTACACCGGGGAGCTGTTTTTT,CASSPRQGDYTGELFF
few,TRBV19,NA,TRBJ2-1,TGTGCCAGTAGTATAGTCGGGGGTCATGAGCAGTTCTTC,CASSIVGGHEQFF
once,TRBV5-1,NA,TRBJ1-1,TGCGCCAGCAGCTTCGGTCGGGCGAACACTGAAGCTTTCTTT,CASSFGRANTEAFF
few,TRBV7-2,NA,TRBJ2-5,TGTGCCAGCAGCGAAAGGACGGCTGTATTCGGAGAGACCCAGTACTTC,CASSERTAVFGETQYF
few,TRBV18,NA,TRBJ1-1,TGTGCCAGCTCACCTTCGAACACTGAAGCTTTCTTT,CASSPSNTEAFF
few,TRBV6-6,NA,TRBJ1-2,TGTGCCAGCAGTTACTCGAAGGCCAGTAGCTATGGCTACACCTTC,CASSYSKASSYGYTF
few,TRBV10-3,NA,TRBJ1-1,TGTGCCATCAGTGAGTCGCAGGGCAACACTGAAGCTTTCTTT,CAISESQGNTEAFF
few,TRBV28,NA,TRBJ2-2,TGTGCCAGCAGTTTAGCCAGGGCGAGTACCGGGGAGCTGTTTTTT,CASSLARASTGELFF
many,TRBV5-1,TRBD1,TRBJ1-1,TGCGCCAGCAGCTCACCTGACAGGGAGAACACTGAAGCTTTCTTT,CASSSPDRENTEAFF
few,TRBV28,TRBD2,TRBJ2-5,TGTGCCAGCAGTCTTAGCGGGGGGCACACGACCCAGTACTTC,CASSLSGGHTTQYF
NA,TRBV4-3,NA,TRBJ2-3,TGCGCCAGCAGCCAAGATGATCAGGGCGCCAGCACAGATACGCAGTATTTT,CASSQDDQGASTDTQYF
many,TRBV5-5,NA,TRBJ2-1,TGTGCCAGCAGCTTGCTTGTCAATGAGCAGTTCTTC,CASSLLVNEQFF
NA,TRBV7-9,NA,TRBJ2-3,TGTGCCAGCAGCTTAGTCGCGGGAAGGGTCGCAGATACGCAGTATTTT,CASSLVAGRVADTQYF
many,TRBV29-1,TRBD1,TRBJ1-1,TGCAGCGTAAACAGGGGTGGGACTGAAGCTTTCTTT,CSVNRGGTEAFF
NA,TRBV30,TRBD1,TRBJ2-7,TGTGCCTGGAGTGCGGGACAGGGTTTTGGCGAGCAGTACTTC,CAWSAGQGFGEQYF
few,TRBV29-1,TRBD1,TRBJ2-7,TGCAGCGTTGAAGGGGGACAGGCCTCCTACGAGCAGTACTTC,CSVEGGQASYEQYF
NA,TRBV11-2,TRBD1,TRBJ1-1,TGTGCCAGCAGGACACAGGGGTCCACTGAAGCTTTCTTT,CASRTQGSTEAFF